This passage covers 5 T cell receptor beta chains from one sample sequenced in a study of blood T cell repertoires in COVID-19. Sequencing was performed with immunoSEQ multiplex PCR; in TCRdb, only in-frame clones are kept and a portion is missing. The data show roughly 250,000 clones, 70% to 90% seen once. Sequencing was performed on PBMCs or T cells enriched from blood (not recorded which). Every receptor here comes from a woman aged 25 to 45 who had recovered from COVID-19.

The CDR3 region is CASSPGVTGELFF. The DNA of the CDR3 is TGTGCCAGCAGCCCAGGGGTCACCGGGGAGCTGTTTTTT. The chain is built from TRBV14 and TRBJ2-2, with TRBD1 as a possible D gene (6 bases). V was pared by 4 bases and J by 4 bases, with 7 bases between. The CDR3 sequence is 13 residues long. CDR1 and CDR2 (germline): SGHDN, FVKESK.

The chain employs TRBV28 and TRBJ2-4, with 10 bases matching TRBD1. V lost 2 bases and J lost 8; bases outside the gene matches: 0. Germline V gene sequence: CDR1 MDHEN, CDR2 SYDVKM. This CDR3 is built from 13 residues. CDR3 region: CASSLGTGDIQYF. CDR3 DNA: TGTGCCAGCAGTTTAGGGACAGGGGACATTCAGTACTTC. The whole variable domain, remainder taken from reference TRBV28 and TRBJ2-4, is DVKVTQSSRYLVKRTGEKVFLECVQDMDHENMFWYRQDPGLGLRLIYFSYDVKMKEKGDIPEGYSVSREKKERFSLILESASTNQTSMYLCASSLGTGDIQYFGAGTRLSVL.

The chain recombines TRBV2 with TRBJ2-7; 11 bases are shared with TRBD2. V shed 2 bases and J 11 bases; nucleotides not matched to a gene: 5. Looked up from germline, CDR1 is SNHLY and CDR2 is FYNNEI. The CDR3 length is 13 residues. The CDR3 nucleotides are TGTGCCAGCAGTGAAACTAGCGGGAGTTGGGAGTACTTC. Its translation is CASSETSGSWEYF.

This chain connects TRBV3-1 (or the pseudogene TRBV3-2) to TRBJ1-1; D gene ambiguous. The V end was cut by 0 bases, the J end by 2 bases, with 4 bases between. From germline, CDR1 is LGHDT and CDR2 YNNKEL (reference sequence). The CDR3 has 13 amino acids. The CDR3 spells CASSQDKNTEAFF. As DNA, the CDR3 is TGTGCCAGCAGCCAAGACAAAAACACTGAAGCTTTCTTT.

The rearrangement uses TRBV9 and TRBJ2-1, with 8 bases aligning to TRBD2. The CDR3 has 16 residues. The trim removed 0 bases at V and 1 base at J, leaving 3 bases unmatched. Germline CDR1 reads SGDLS; CDR2 reads YYNGEE. CDR3 in DNA: TGTGCCAGCAGCGTAGGTACTAGCGGATCCTACAATGAGCAGTTCTTC. Its translation is CASSVGTSGSYNEQFF.